The rows below give T cell receptor beta chains drawn from one sample of a study of vaccination effects on CD4 cells after COVID-19. The assay was immunoSEQ multiplex PCR, and TCRdb's table has in-frame clones only and misses some. The table lists under 35,000 clones, roughly 60% of them singletons, with about 8.7% in the top ten. Their cognate antigens are unknown. The material was CD4+ T cells from PBMCs cultured with SARS-CoV-2 spike peptides, obtained after COVID-19 vaccination. These TCRs come from a human donor who received a COVID-19 vaccine. Both conserved end residues are part of each CDR3. Fields, in order: J gene, V gene, CDR3 protein.

J gene: TRBJ1-3; V gene: TRBV7-9; CDR3 protein: CASSPSQGALLSGNTIYF
J gene: TRBJ1-1; V gene: TRBV2; CDR3 protein: CASSVGIGDTEAFF
J gene: TRBJ2-7; V gene: TRBV6-5; CDR3 protein: CASSYLGQDYEQYF
J gene: TRBJ1-5; V gene: TRBV9; CDR3 protein: CASSVGYSNQPQHF
J gene: TRBJ2-1; V gene: TRBV7-9; CDR3 protein: CASSFPGGRRHEQFF
J gene: TRBJ1-5; V gene: TRBV3-1/TRBV3-2; CDR3 protein: CASSNGGSNQPQHF
J gene: TRBJ1-1; V gene: TRBV12-3/TRBV12-4; CDR3 protein: CASSLARGTEAFF
J gene: TRBJ1-3; V gene: TRBV4-1; CDR3 protein: CASSRLPTGGSGNTIYF
J gene: TRBJ2-7; V gene: TRBV7-9; CDR3 protein: CASSLLRGEQYF
J gene: TRBJ2-7; V gene: TRBV9; CDR3 protein: CASSVASESSYEQYF
J gene: TRBJ1-5; V gene: TRBV19; CDR3 protein: CASSPFFVRGNQPQHF
J gene: TRBJ2-4; V gene: TRBV7-9; CDR3 protein: CASSKNEGTGNIQYF
J gene: TRBJ2-3; V gene: TRBV11-2; CDR3 protein: CASSLEDSTDTQYF
J gene: TRBJ2-3; V gene: TRBV3-1/TRBV3-2; CDR3 protein: CASSQVAGVTDTQYF
J gene: TRBJ2-7; V gene: TRBV3-1/TRBV3-2; CDR3 protein: CASSLWDSSYEQYF
J gene: TRBJ1-6; V gene: TRBV5-1; CDR3 protein: CASSLVGQGYSPLHF
J gene: TRBJ2-7; V gene: TRBV2; CDR3 protein: CASSEDDLEQYF
J gene: TRBJ2-7; V gene: TRBV10-2; CDR3 protein: CASSESVAGGYEQYF
J gene: TRBJ2-4; V gene: TRBV6-6; CDR3 protein: CASSFGVAKNIQYF
J gene: TRBJ1-2; V gene: TRBV2; CDR3 protein: CASSEQGNYGYTF
J gene: TRBJ1-2; V gene: TRBV7-9; CDR3 protein: CASSLRTEYYGYTF
J gene: TRBJ2-3; V gene: TRBV5-4; CDR3 protein: CASSMTSMRDTQYF
J gene: TRBJ2-5; V gene: TRBV19; CDR3 protein: CASSPAAQETQYF
J gene: TRBJ2-7; V gene: TRBV9; CDR3 protein: CASSVEGTGFYEQYF
J gene: TRBJ2-4; V gene: TRBV13; CDR3 protein: CASSIDRQVSNIQYF
J gene: TRBJ2-7; V gene: TRBV2; CDR3 protein: CASLSNRDRGYEQYF
J gene: TRBJ2-6; V gene: TRBV19; CDR3 protein: CASSRGGSGANVLTF
J gene: TRBJ2-3; V gene: TRBV5-1; CDR3 protein: CASSLGSEDTQYF
J gene: TRBJ1-5; V gene: TRBV6-1; CDR3 protein: CASSEVSRDQPQHF
J gene: TRBJ2-5; V gene: TRBV6-6; CDR3 protein: CASSPKTTRGDGTKETQYF
J gene: TRBJ2-2; V gene: TRBV6-5; CDR3 protein: CASSRTWDNTGELFF
J gene: TRBJ1-2; V gene: TRBV27; CDR3 protein: CASRSTGGHYGYTF